This passage covers 27 T cell receptor beta chains from one sample sequenced in a study of T cell responses to AZD1222 COVID-19 vaccine. The data were produced by immunoSEQ multiplex PCR, yet TCRdb's version contains in-frame clones alone and is incomplete. The sample lists approximately 50,000 clones, 88% occurring once. Source: peripheral blood, taken on day 0 of AZD1222 vaccination. The receptors originated from an adult in good health.

The table lists this clone with a few counts. This chain connects TRBV30 to TRBJ1-2, with D possibly matching TRBD1 (5 bases). Trimming shortened V by 3 bases and J by 2 bases, and 10 bases separated the two germline ends. This CDR3 spans 13 amino acids. The V gene's germline CDR1 is GTSNPN and CDR2 SVGIG (reference sequence). The CDR3 region has the DNA TGTGCCTGGAGGACAGAACGAAACTATGGCTACACCTTC. It specifies CAWRTERNYGYTF.

This clone was seen only once. V gene TRBV11-2 combines with J gene TRBJ1-3; TRBD1 is a possible D gene (5 bases). The CDR3 extends over 17 amino acids. CDR1 is SGHAT and CDR2 is FQNNGV in the germline V gene. Trimming left V 1 base short and J 1 base short, with 14 bases between. The CDR3 DNA follows: TGTGCCAGCAGCTTAGTCGGTCAGGGCCTTTCTGGAAACACCATATATTTT. Its translation is CASSLVGQGLSGNTIYF.

On this clone itself: At one end the junction does not follow the germline gene, possibly because of a read error. This chain links TRBV4-1 with TRBJ1-2, with 8 bases matching TRBD1. Germline loops: CDR1 MGHRA, CDR2 YSYEKL. There are 14 residues in the CDR3. CDR3 sequence: CASSQDGTGRYRHF. CDR3 coding DNA: TGCGCCAGCAGCCAAGACGGGACAGGTCGGTACCGCCACTTC.

This clone appeared a single time. The chain combines TRBV5-1 with TRBJ2-7; perhaps TRBD1 as D (6 bases). The CDR3 covers 14 residues. V gave up 0 bases and J gave up 3 bases, with 10 bases separating them. Germline V gene lookup returns CDR1 SGHRS and CDR2 YFSETQ. CDR3 in amino acids: CASSLGRGVYEQYF. CDR3 DNA sequence: TGCGCCAGCAGCTTGGGCAGGGGCGTCTACGAGCAGTACTTC.

The chain has TRBV5-1 and TRBJ2-3; D possibly corresponds to TRBD2 (5 bases). In germline, CDR1 is SGHRS, CDR2 YFSETQ. Trimming took 1 base from V and 2 from J, leaving 8 bases between them. The length of the CDR3 is 14 residues. Written as DNA, the CDR3 is TGCGCCAGCAGCTTGCCGGGATCCACAGATACGCAGTATTTT. This encodes CASSLPGSTDTQYF.

This chain joins TRBV19 and TRBJ1-5; the match to TRBD1 covers 7 bases. CDR1 is LNHDA, CDR2 SQIVND, per germline (reference sequence). This CDR3 contains 14 residues. Losses at the gene ends were 6 bases for V and 3 bases for J; bases not matched to a gene: 5. CDR3 nucleotides: TGTGCCAGTAGGGACAGGTATGACAATCAGCCCCAGCATTTT. Protein product: CASRDRYDNQPQHF.

V gene TRBV24-1 combines with J gene TRBJ1-1; TRBD1 is a possible D gene (5 bases). Trimming removed 7 bases at V and 1 base at J, with 9 bases between. The CDR3 spans 13 residues. CDR1 and CDR2 from the germline V gene are KGHDR and SFDVKD. CDR3 nucleotide sequence: TGTGCCACCAGCGATACAGGGAACACTGAAGCTTTCTTT. It yields the protein CATSDTGNTEAFF.

This chain connects TRBV6-1 to TRBJ2-5; D might be TRBD2 (7 bases). V lost 0 bases, J lost 4 bases, and 15 bases lay in between. Germline-derived CDR1 and CDR2 are MNHNS and SASEGT. This CDR3 has 16 residues. CDR3 DNA sequence: TGTGCCAGCAGTGAAGCAGGAGGGGGGGCGGGAGAGACCCAGTACTTC. The encoded protein is CASSEAGGGAGETQYF.

The chain carries TRBV15 and TRBJ1-2; maybe TRBD1 (6 bases). The V and J ends lost 0 bases and 7 bases respectively, with 12 bases between them. The germline CDR1 and CDR2 sequences are LNHNV and YYDKDF (reference sequence). This CDR3 spans 14 amino acids. CDR3 DNA: TGTGCCACCAGCAGAGACGGACAGCCCGGTGGCTACACCTTC. Protein: CATSRDGQPGGYTF.

The chain recombines TRBV6-5 with TRBJ1-5; D gene uncertain. The ends were cut back, 2 bases at V and 5 bases at J, with 7 bases in the middle. This CDR3 contains 13 residues. Per germline, CDR1 MNHEY and CDR2 SVGAGI. The CDR3 sequence: CASSYGLDQPQHF. CDR3 coding DNA: TGTGCCAGCAGTTACGGCCTGGATCAGCCCCAGCATTTT.

The rearrangement uses TRBV20-1 and TRBJ1-1; D call uncertain. Germline V lookup: CDR1 DFQATT, CDR2 SNEGSKA (reference sequence). This CDR3 contains 11 residues. The germline V and J ends were trimmed by 6 bases and 6 bases, with 11 bases remaining between them. CDR3 sequence reads: CSAVDLPEAFF. In DNA form, the CDR3 reads TGCAGTGCGGTGGATCTCCCTGAAGCTTTCTTT.

The rearrangement links TRBV21-1 to TRBJ2-1. TRBV21-1 constitutes a pseudogene. The CDR3 runs to 18 residues. The CDR3 bases are TGTGCCAGCAGCGCTCAGACCGTGGGGGAAAGCTCCTACAATGAGCAGTTCTTC. Residues: CASSAQTVGESSYNEQFF.

V gene TRBV6-5 combines with J gene TRBJ2-2; TRBD2 might be the D (5 bases). This CDR3 is 15 amino acids long. The V end was cut by 4 bases, the J end by 5 bases, with 14 bases between. Looked up from germline, CDR1 is MNHEY and CDR2 is SVGAGI. The chain's CDR3 is CASSSLAVGTGELFF. The CDR3 bases are TGTGCCAGCAGTTCGCTAGCAGTTGGGACCGGGGAGCTGTTTTTT.

This chain uses TRBV6-2 or TRBV6-3 with TRBJ1-5; D is ambiguous. Deletions cut 4 bases from V and 7 bases from J, with 14 bases between. The CDR3 consists of 14 residues. Per germline, CDR1 MNHEY and CDR2 SVGEGT. CDR3 protein: CASSSLGASQPQHF. DNA of the CDR3: TGTGCCAGCAGTTCCTTGGGAGCGAGCCAGCCCCAGCATTTT.

The chain combines TRBV6-5 with TRBJ1-4; D ambiguous. The CDR3 extends over 13 amino acids. Germline CDR1 MNHEY, CDR2 SVGAGI. V lost 0 bases, J lost 6 bases, and 5 bases lay in between. CDR3 nucleotide sequence: TGTGCCAGCAGTTACTCGTTAGATGAAAAACTGTTTTTT. Its protein is CASSYSLDEKLFF.

The V and J genes are TRBV9 and TRBJ2-1; D unresolved. V was shortened by 2 bases and J by 4 bases, with 4 bases between the two germline ends. The length of the CDR3 is 12 residues. Germline lookup yields CDR1 SGDLS and CDR2 YYNGEE. CDR3 bases: TGTGCCAGCAGCGTTGGTTACAATGAGCAGTTCTTC. Translating it yields CASSVGYNEQFF.

The chain couples TRBV3-1 (or the pseudogene TRBV3-2) to TRBJ2-2, with 9 bases aligning to TRBD2. Trimming removed 4 bases from V and 7 bases from J; junction bases left unmatched: 7. The CDR3 spans 15 residues. Germline-derived CDR1 and CDR2 are LGHDT and YNNKEL (reference sequence). This CDR3 reads CASSPTSGSIGELFF. CDR3 nucleotide sequence: TGTGCCAGCAGCCCGACTAGCGGTTCAATCGGGGAGCTGTTTTTT.

The chain carries TRBV29-1 and TRBJ1-2; a possible D gene is TRBD1 (5 bases). V dropped 5 bases and J dropped 4 bases, with 17 bases sitting between them. CDR3 size: 14 residues. Germline V gene data show CDR1 as SQVTM and CDR2 as ANQGSEA. This CDR3 is CSVRVPTALYGYTF. The CDR3 DNA is TGCAGCGTTCGGGTCCCGACAGCTCTCTATGGCTACACCTTC.

The genes are TRBV29-1 and TRBJ1-2, with 7 bases that match TRBD1. Trimming removed 2 bases from V and 3 bases from J; junction bases left unmatched: 6. The germline CDR1 and CDR2 sequences are SQVTM and ANQGSEA. The CDR3 is made up of 14 amino acids. CDR3 nucleotide sequence: TGCAGCGTTGAAAGGGGGCAAGGCGACTATGGCTACACCTTC. It is translated as CSVERGQGDYGYTF.

The genes are TRBV11-3 and TRBJ2-5, with TRBD2 matching 8 bases. This CDR3 has 17 residues. Germline values: CDR1 SGHNT, CDR2 YENEEA. Trimming at V came to 4 bases and at J to 0 bases, leaving 10 bases not matched to a gene. The DNA of the CDR3 is TGTGCCAGCAGCTCCGGGATGGCGGGAGGCAACCAAGAGACCCAGTACTTC. Translation gives CASSSGMAGGNQETQYF.

This rearrangement joins TRBV6-5 to TRBJ2-7; 9 bases align to TRBD1. Trimming cost V 6 bases and J 3 bases; bases outside gene matches: 6. This CDR3 region has 14 residues. Per the germline V gene, CDR1 is MNHEY and CDR2 is SVGAGI. The CDR3 is CASRTTGGGYEQYF. The CDR3 DNA is TGTGCCAGCAGAACCACAGGGGGCGGCTACGAGCAGTACTTC.

Here the CDR3 reads CASSQGLNEKLFF. CDR3 nucleotides: TGTGCCAGCAGCCAAGGGCTAAATGAAAAACTGTTTTTT. This chain uses TRBV3-1 (or the pseudogene TRBV3-2) with TRBJ1-4; D unresolved. Trimming cost V 1 base and J 5 bases, with 5 bases left between them. Germline V gene sequence: CDR1 LGHDT, CDR2 YNNKEL (reference sequence). CDR3 length: 13 amino acids.

The gene calls are TRBV6-5 and TRBJ2-1, with 10 bases identical to TRBD2. The CDR3 spans 12 residues. V was pared by 4 bases and J by 15 bases, with 6 bases of the junction left unmatched. The V gene's germline CDR1 is MNHEY and CDR2 SVGAGI. The CDR3 sequence: CASSSPSGRPFF. The CDR3, as DNA: TGTGCCAGCAGTTCACCTAGCGGGAGACCGTTCTTC.

This rearrangement joins TRBV19 to TRBJ1-1, with D perhaps matching TRBD1 (5 bases). V lost 7 bases and J lost 3, with 12 bases in between. The CDR3 sequence is 13 residues long. Per germline, CDR1 LNHDA and CDR2 SQIVND (reference sequence). CDR3 in DNA: TGTGCCAGTACAGGGTGGGGCGACACTGAAGCTTTCTTT. It is translated as CASTGWGDTEAFF.

The genes are TRBV7-8 and TRBJ2-3; 7 bases match TRBD1. The CDR3 is made up of 16 amino acids. Trimming removed 3 bases from V and 3 bases from J; junction bases left unmatched: 9. CDR1 is SGHVS and CDR2 is FQNEAQ in the germline V gene. The CDR3, as DNA: TGTGCCAGCAGCTTTGTACAGGGGCGAGGGACAGATACGCAGTATTTT. It specifies CASSFVQGRGTDTQYF. The full variable domain, completed using reference TRBV7-8 and TRBJ2-3, is GAGVSQSPRYKVAKRGQDVALRCDPISGHVSLFWYQQALGQGPEFLTYFQNEAQLDKSGLPSDRFFAERPEGSVSTLKIQRTQQEDSAVYLCASSFVQGRGTDTQYFGPGTRLTVL.

The chain employs TRBV7-9 and TRBJ2-3; D not resolved. The V and J ends lost 2 bases and 3 bases respectively, with 15 bases between them. The CDR3 is 16 residues long. The germline V gene has CDR1 SEHNR and CDR2 FQNEAQ (reference sequence). The CDR3 region has the DNA TGTGCCAGCAGCTTATGGGATAGTTCGTTAACAGATACGCAGTATTTT. This sequence encodes CASSLWDSSLTDTQYF.

CDR3 amino acids: CATEGGETQYF. CDR3 DNA: TGTGCCACCGAGGGGGGAGAGACCCAGTACTTC. The chain recombines TRBV6-5 with TRBJ2-5; D possibly matches TRBD1 or TRBD2 (6 bases each). This CDR3 is 11 amino acids long. V gave up 10 bases and J gave up 4 bases, with 10 bases separating them. The germline V gene encodes CDR1 MNHEY and CDR2 SVGAGI.